Detailed here is one T cell receptor beta chain. Its antigen is unknown. This specimen comes from a study of cytomegalovirus exposure and HLA in healthy donors. Study background: Earlier, fewer than 130 million unique TCR beta sequences were recovered from around 200 million T cells by an analysis.

PCR was performed using 60 Vbeta and 13 Jbeta primers. The repertoire was sequenced with immunoSEQ multiplex PCR; TCRdb's copy has only in-frame clones and lacks some. The sample shows a few hundred thousand clones, about 80% of them seen only once. The CDR3 runs to 10 residues. Germline CDR1 DFQATT, CDR2 SNEGSKA (reference sequence). Between the trimmed V and J ends, which lost 6 bases and 14 bases, there was a span of 16 bases. Broader study findings: In vitro confirmation showed a few CMV-associated chains to be CMV antigen specific. A few V segments could not be told apart, such as TRBV6-2 and TRBV6-3, and were left out.

The sample comprised PBMCs. This chain joins TRBV20-1 and TRBJ1-2, with D maybe TRBD1 (6 bases). The receptor's source is a girl between 5 and 17 years old in good health and CMV-seronegative. CDR3 sequence: CSATNRVPTF. CDR3 in DNA: TGCAGTGCCACGAACAGGGTTCCTACCTTC.